This TCR beta chain came from a study of cytomegalovirus exposure and HLA in healthy donors (dated by TCRdb to 2016 to 2017). Context from the whole study: In an earlier analysis of approximately 500 of the donors, 250 to 300 Gb of sequence data and some 120 million unique TCR beta sequences from about 190 million T cells were reported. Of the 398 genotyped donors, approximately 81% were placed in the genetic ancestry cluster associated with self-reported Caucasian donors. Donor age, sex, ethnicity and CMV serostatus were collected together with the repertoire data. Genome-wide SNP genotypes for about 55% of the 666 donors were used in a later genetic analysis, which treated that subset as a discovery cohort. The study profiled the T cell repertoires of 500 to 800 subjects by immunosequencing and related them to cytomegalovirus serostatus. In a later analysis, previously published TCR beta repertoires from 666 donors were re-analyzed and high-resolution HLA genotyping was added so that TCR occurrence patterns could be studied. About five DR-DQ haplotypes were handled as single units for association and clustering, since linkage in the cohort was strong. To predict cytomegalovirus infection status, the study combined high-throughput TCR immunosequencing, statistical association of individual TCRs with disease status, and machine learning. Every discovery cohort repertoire had been produced on one sequencing platform. An early release covering just under 650 HLA-typed donors comprised approximately 300 gigabases of sequencing data and some 79 million unique TCR sequences. Besides the first cohort of more than 650 subjects, a separate validation cohort made up of 120 different subjects was used. The study was designed to test whether signatures of past pathogen exposure could be identified by cataloging public T cell receptors. An earlier analysis of 587 of the donors used high-throughput TCR beta sequencing to judge whether each TCR beta V gene segment behaved as functional or pseudogenic. The number of typed donors differed by locus: about 620-640 for A, B, C, DRB1 and DQB1; approximately 540 for DQA1; 606 for DPA1; and approximately 450 for DPB1. In the later analysis, no new phenotypic data were used to find candidate immune exposures; instead, reliance was placed on TCR beta sequences and their occurrence across donors. Among roughly 400 genotyped donors of the cohort, an average of about 220,000 unique TCR beta nucleotide sequences was sequenced per donor, of which about 19% were non-productive. HLA typing covered class I and class II loci at four-digit resolution.

The cohort comprised 670 or so healthy bone marrow donors. At the time of sampling, all cohort members were nominally healthy, though unrecorded immune exposures were likely present. The donor tested CMV seronegative, placing the donor among the 300 to 450 seronegative members of the cohort. A peripheral blood sample was collected from each donor, and TCR beta sequencing was performed on peripheral blood mononuclear cells. Genomic DNA was extracted from the blood cell samples with the Qiagen DNeasy Blood Extraction Kit. Here is what the overall study found, with its caveats: At a false discovery rate of 0.05, a later analysis linked approximately 18,000 TCR beta sequences to specific HLA alleles. Three of the identified cytomegalovirus-associated TCR beta chains were confirmed in vitro to be specific for cytomegalovirus antigens. A further reported finding was that TCR beta sequences accurately predicted the HLA-A and HLA-B alleles for most subjects in the first cohort. While some public TCRs were present in many individuals, most TCR sequences turned up only very rarely across donors. In a later analysis, several top co-occurrence clusters were reported to appear linked to parvovirus B19, influenza, CMV and Epstein-Barr virus. V-gene and J-gene trimming of TCR beta chains was associated with a missense DCLRE1C variant in a later genetic analysis, and the association was replicated in an independent cohort. An earlier analysis of 450 to 750 of the donors showed that most TCR beta V segments appeared in productive rearrangements either about 90% or about 30% of the time, which broadly matched IMGT annotations. According to a later genetic analysis, donors in an Asian-associated ancestry cluster had fewer N-insertions in productive TCRs than the roughly 670-donor mean. In the study, some 160 TCR beta chains were listed as associated with cytomegalovirus. A later analysis found that HLA-associated TCR beta chains were more clonally expanded and had lower generation probabilities than equally common non-associated chains. In this cohort, only TCR beta chains were sequenced, and detectable features were limited by the absence of alpha or paired-chain data. The earlier analysis of about 600 of the donors excluded some 15 rarely observed V segments, including chromosome 9 orphons, because counts were too low. CMV serostatus was the only immune exposure information available for the cohort. Roughly uniform sequencing depth across donors was assumed in presence/absence analyses, although this assumption may not hold. According to a later analysis, TCR association rates differed among HLA loci, with DRB1 alleles showing the most associated TCRs and HLA-C alleles showing the fewest. Most CMV-associated TCR beta chains appeared to be HLA-restricted in a later analysis, and the HLA associations seemed to be driven largely by CMV exposure. A cluster of highly shared sequence variants was judged likely to represent a technical artifact of the sequencing pipeline. According to the authors, the approach could potentially be generalized to other disease states and immunological phenotypes. The classifier was reported to diagnose cytomegalovirus status with high specificity and sensitivity in both the original cohort and the validation cohort. Correlated functional status among segregating V segments might reflect linkage disequilibrium, but an unknown experimental factor could not be ruled out. Because HLA typing was missing for some donors at each locus, association tests included only the typed subset. When HLA alleles, especially DR and DQ, strongly co-occurred, attributing TCR associations to individual alleles was difficult.

This clone has more than one count but fewer than ten. Its antigen is not yet known. No much larger clone exists at a distance of one base, and base qualities are not known. Libraries were constructed by the immunoSEQ multiplex PCR assay. For the multiplex PCR, a mixture combining 60 forward primers for TCR Vbeta segments and 13 reverse primers for TCR Jbeta segments was used. The CDR3 region of rearranged TCR beta genes was amplified from genomic DNA by a multiplex PCR assay. Amplified TCR beta libraries were sequenced as 87-base-pair reads on the Illumina HiSeq System. Per the original workflow: Across the 500 to 850 repertoires, a later analysis counted 78 million or so unique TCR beta chains, some 11 million of which were shared by at least two donors. Raw reads were error-corrected and collapsed into unique sequences with a nearest-neighbor algorithm that merged closely related sequences to remove PCR and sequencing errors. To assign V, D and J gene segments, CDR3 sequences were aligned to IMGT reference sequences. Each retained sequence needed at least a six-nucleotide match to both a V gene segment and a J gene segment. A rearrangement was called productive if the CDR3 had no stop codons and remained in frame with V and J, and every other rearrangement was called non-productive. CDR3 was defined according to IMGT convention as the region running from the second conserved V-encoded cysteine to the conserved J-encoded phenylalanine. The earlier analysis of 500 to 650 of the donors excluded any sequence lacking an unambiguous match to a single V gene segment. An earlier analysis of 587 of the donors classified V segments as functional when productive rearrangements were above 56.7% and as segregating when the standard deviation between donors was above 5%. A statistical classification framework was built for diagnosing cytomegalovirus status from the catalog of TCR beta chain sequences. V and J gene assignment, in a later analysis, came from comparing TCR nucleotide sequences with IMGT/GENE-DB human TR gene sequences. Using the TCRdist pipeline, a later analysis assigned CDR3 sequences along with most-parsimonious VDJ recombination scenarios. In a later analysis, every TCR beta chain was defined by the combination of its CDR3 amino acid sequence and its V-gene family, and reads without a unique V-gene family were dropped. In a later analysis, 450 to 600 highly shared, low-generation-probability nucleotide sequences were removed to address suspected cross-contamination and a sequencing artifact. In a later analysis, a clonal expansion index was calculated for each public chain from normalized within-repertoire ranks of inferred template counts. Generation probabilities in a later analysis came from a VDJ recombination model fitted to out-of-frame rearrangements, and those results were checked against IGoR. A later analysis scored TCR-TCR, TCR-HLA and TCR-CMV co-occurrence with hypergeometric tests, applying a repertoire-size bias correction to TCR pairs. A later analysis estimated false discovery rates by permuting HLA or CMV assignments 20 times. In a later analysis, co-occurring TCRs were grouped with DBSCAN, and TCRdist sequence similarity was added when clustering was performed within HLA-allele-positive subsets. Co-occurrence clustering excluded repertoires with fewer than 30,000 or more than 120,000 public chains, plus five with anomalous nucleotide sharing. Entries here come from immuneACCESS through TCRdb and include only in-frame sequences with V and J called. Some clones fail to appear in such tables; in the studies checked, an unresolved V gene covers under half of the shortfall, and the cause of the remainder is unknown. That table supplies the V and J calls and clone size; D and trimming were determined from the DNA. The sample yields some 140,000 clones; about two thirds were counted once. Jointly, the top ten make up 2.4% of the sample.

This clonotype was obtained from a woman in her 40s in good health and CMV-seronegative. The sample comprised PBMCs.

The CDR3 here reads CASSLFSVSTIYF. The nucleotide sequence is given as TGTGCCAGCAGCTTGTTTTCGGTTAGCACCATATATTTT. Recombination joined TRBV5-6 with TRBJ1-3; no D gene can be assigned with confidence. From the cysteine up to the phenylalanine, the CDR3 has a length of 13 residues. The sequence is cut down to CDR3 DNA, 39 bases in frame from base 1. According to the germline V gene, CDR1 reads SGHDT and CDR2 reads YYEEEE. At the junction V is shortened by 1 base and J by 9 bases, with 11 bases in between.